This TCR beta chain was captured in a study of T-cell reconstitution after alpha-beta-depleted transplantation in children. This clonotype has a count of ten or more. The TCRbeta library was prepared with unique molecular identifiers. TCRdb called the PCR reads again in MiXCR, with one record for every CDR3 protein. The data contain around 200,000 distinct CDR3 sequences, about 6.4% of them singletons. The CDR3 is made up of 16 amino acids. After removal of 2 bases from V and 7 bases from J, the junction contained 6 bases not matched to a gene. Per the germline V gene, CDR1 is SGHRS and CDR2 is YFSETQ.

The TCR sequence derives from a human donor who donated a stem cell graft to a child with Wiskott-Aldrich syndrome. V is TRBV5-1 and J is TRBJ1-6; TRBD1 aligns across 10 bases. The sample consisted of PBMCs from the stem cell graft donor, taken from the stem cell graft. The CDR3 spells CASSLGTGAANSPLHF. In nucleotides, the CDR3 is TGCGCCAGCAGCTTAGGGACAGGGGCCGCGAATTCACCCCTCCACTTT.